What follows describes a single T cell receptor beta chain. The V and J ends lost 0 bases and 1 base respectively, with 11 bases between them. The germline V gene encodes CDR1 LGHNA and CDR2 YSLEER. The CDR3 loop spans 16 amino acids. This sample stems from a study of T-cell reconstitution after alpha-beta-depleted transplantation in children. Preparation of the TCRbeta library was carried out with unique molecular identifiers. TCRdb independently ran MiXCR on the PCR reads; one entry per CDR3 protein. The table records a few hundred thousand distinct CDR3 sequences, around a tenth of them present only once.

V usage is TRBV4-3 and J usage is TRBJ2-3, with D perhaps being TRBD1 or TRBD2 (6 bases each). The receptor comes from a human donor who donated a stem cell graft to a child with acute lymphoblastic leukemia. The source material was PBMCs from the stem cell graft donor, sampled from the stem cell graft. The CDR3 nucleotides are TGCGCCAGCAGCCAAGATTCCGGGGGCGGCACAGATACGCAGTATTTT. Translation gives CASSQDSGGGTDTQYF.